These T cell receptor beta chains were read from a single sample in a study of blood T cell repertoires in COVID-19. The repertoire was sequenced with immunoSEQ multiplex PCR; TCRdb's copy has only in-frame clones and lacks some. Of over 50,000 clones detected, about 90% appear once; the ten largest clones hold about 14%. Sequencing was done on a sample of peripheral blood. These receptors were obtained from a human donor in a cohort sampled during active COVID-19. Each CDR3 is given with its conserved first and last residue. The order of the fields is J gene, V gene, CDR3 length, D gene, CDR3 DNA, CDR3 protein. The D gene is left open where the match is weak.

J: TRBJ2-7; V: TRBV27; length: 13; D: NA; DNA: TGTGCCAGCAGCCGTACAGGGCGCTACGAGCAGTACTTC; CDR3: CASSRTGRYEQYF
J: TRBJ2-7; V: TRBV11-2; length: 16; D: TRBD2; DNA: TGTGCCAGCAGCGGACTAGCGGGAGCGGCCCTGAACGAGCAGTACTTC; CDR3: CASSGLAGAALNEQYF
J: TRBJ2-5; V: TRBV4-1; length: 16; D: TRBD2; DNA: TGCGCCAGCAGCCAAAATCCCGGGACTAGTCAAGAGACCCAGTACTTC; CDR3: CASSQNPGTSQETQYF
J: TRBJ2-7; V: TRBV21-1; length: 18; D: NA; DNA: TGTGCCAGCAGCAAAGGGGGCCAGGGAGGCGGGAGCCCCTACGAGCAGTACTTC; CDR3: CASSKGGQGGGSPYEQYF
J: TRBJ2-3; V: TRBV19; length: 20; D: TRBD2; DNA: TGTGCCAGTAGCCCATGGTTCGGACTAGCGGGAGAGGGTAGCACAGATACGCAGTATTTT; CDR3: CASSPWFGLAGEGSTDTQYF
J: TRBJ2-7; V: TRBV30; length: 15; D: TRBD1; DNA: TGTGCCTGGAGGGCCCCCGGGACAGCAGCCTACGAGCAGTACTTC; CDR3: CAWRAPGTAAYEQYF
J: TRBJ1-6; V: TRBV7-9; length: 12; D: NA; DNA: TGTGCCAGCAGTAAACAGGTTCTTCCCCTCCACTTT; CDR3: CASSKQVLPLHF
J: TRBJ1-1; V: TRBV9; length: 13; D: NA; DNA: TGTGCCAGCAGCCCCCACTTTAGCACTGAAGCTTTCTTT; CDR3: CASSPHFSTEAFF
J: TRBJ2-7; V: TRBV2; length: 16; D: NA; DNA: TGTGCCAGCAGTAATAGACTACAGGGGACTTCCTACGAGCAGTACTTC; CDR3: CASSNRLQGTSYEQYF
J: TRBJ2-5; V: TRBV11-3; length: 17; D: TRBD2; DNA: TGTGCCAGCAGTCAAAGTAGCCGACTAGCGGGTAGAGAGACCCAGTACTTC; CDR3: CASSQSSRLAGRETQYF
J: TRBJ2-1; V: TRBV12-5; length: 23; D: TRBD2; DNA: TGTGCTAGTGGTTCATCCACCCTCGGTTTCGGCGGGAGTTACCAGAGCTCCTACAATGAGCAGTTCTTC; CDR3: CASGSSTLGFGGSYQSSYNEQFF